This paragraph covers one T cell receptor (beta chain) sequence. This clonotype came up many times. It has no known antigen specificity. Per-base quality was not reported, and no clone a single base away is much larger than it. Sequencing instrument: Illumina HiSeq 2500. Quantitative 5'-RACE with molecular barcodes was used to prepare TCR beta libraries. On the study's bioinformatics: A new computational method based on a probabilistic model of VDJ rearrangement was used to identify disease-linked TCR variants. TCRdb trimmed public reads at Q25 via fastp, called clones via MiXCR and kept in-frame beta chains. Each CDR3 protein gets just one entry, which takes the most common genes and DNA from the rows behind it. The V and J calls and clone size are TCRdb's, not the authors'. For this sample the table gives some 250,000 distinct CDR3 sequences, of which 8% to 9.5% were detected only once. About 6.8% of the sample rests with the top ten.

The sample is drawn from a study of CD8 T cells in ankylosing spondylitis (dated by TCRdb to about 2017). A note on the overall study: The study profiled T cell receptor beta repertoires in healthy donors and ankylosing spondylitis patients to find disease-linked TCR variants. The full study cohort comprised about 23 ankylosing spondylitis patients and approximately 100 healthy donors. Peripheral blood samples were taken, and synovial fluid was additionally collected from ankylosing spondylitis patients.

The CDR3 goes from the cysteine to the phenylalanine over 16 residues. Only CDR3 DNA is held: 48 bases, read in frame from base 1. V trim: 6 bases; J trim: 6 bases; unmatched bases: 9. Looking up the germline V gene yields CDR1 SGHTA and CDR2 FQGTGA. The full study reports these points: A CD8+ phenotype was shown by the disease-linked clones, which were found at relatively low frequencies in peripheral blood. Some of the motif variants had been reported before in the synovial fluid and blood of reactive arthritis patients, a finding that suggests common disease-initiation mechanisms. Blood from ankylosing spondylitis patients appeared to be characterized by a TCR beta motif made up of seven or eight highly homologous amino acid variants. The disease-linked clones were reported to be significantly enriched in matched synovial fluid samples from ankylosing spondylitis patients.

Material for sequencing was blood, either unsorted or a sorted T cell fraction (not recorded which). The TCR was taken from a male donor with ankylosing spondylitis or in good health (not recorded which). This chain is built from TRBV7-3 and TRBJ2-1, and TRBD2 aligns with 12 junction nucleotides. This receptor carries the CDR3 CASSRIGTSGSNEQFF. The DNA sequence is as follows: TGTGCCAGCAGTCGAATCGGGACTAGCGGGTCCAATGAGCAGTTCTTC. With the portions outside the CDR3 filled from the reference TRBV7-3 and TRBJ2-1 genes, the complete variable region becomes GAGVSQTPSNKVTEKGKYVELRCDPISGHTALYWYRQSLGQGPEFLIYFQGTGAADDSGLPNDRFFAVRPEGSVSTLKIQRTERGDSAVYLCASSRIGTSGSNEQFFGPGTRLTVL.